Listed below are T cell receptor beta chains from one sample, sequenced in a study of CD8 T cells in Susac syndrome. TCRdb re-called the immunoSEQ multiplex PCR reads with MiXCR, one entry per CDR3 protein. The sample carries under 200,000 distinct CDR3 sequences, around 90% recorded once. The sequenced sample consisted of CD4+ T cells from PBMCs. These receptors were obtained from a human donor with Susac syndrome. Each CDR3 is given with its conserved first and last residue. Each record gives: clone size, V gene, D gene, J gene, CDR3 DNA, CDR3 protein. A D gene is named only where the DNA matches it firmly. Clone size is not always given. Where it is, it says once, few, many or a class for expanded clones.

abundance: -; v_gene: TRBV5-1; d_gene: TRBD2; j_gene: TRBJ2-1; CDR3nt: TGCGCCAGCAGCTTGGCTAGCGGGTCGAGCTCCTACAATGAGCAGTTCTTC; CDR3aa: CASSLASGSSSYNEQFF
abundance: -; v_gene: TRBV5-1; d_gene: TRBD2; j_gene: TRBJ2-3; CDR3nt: TGCGCCAGCAGCCCCGGACTAGCGGGAAGCGGGGGCACAGATACGCAGTATTTT; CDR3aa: CASSPGLAGSGGTDTQYF
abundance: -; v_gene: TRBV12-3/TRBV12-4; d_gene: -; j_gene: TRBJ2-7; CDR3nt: TGTGCCAGCAGTTTTGGTGCCCAGCAGTACTTC; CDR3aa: CASSFGAQQYF
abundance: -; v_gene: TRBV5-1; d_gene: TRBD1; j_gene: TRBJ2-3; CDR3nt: TGCGCCAGCAGCTCACCGGGACAGGGTAACACAGATACGCAGTATTTT; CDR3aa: CASSSPGQGNTDTQYF
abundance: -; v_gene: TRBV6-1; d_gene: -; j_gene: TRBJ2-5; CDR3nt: TGTGCCAGCAGTGGAAAGGAGACCCAGTACTTC; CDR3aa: CASSGKETQYF
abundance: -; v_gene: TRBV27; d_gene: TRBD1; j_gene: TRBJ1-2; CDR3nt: TGTGCCAGCAGTAATGAGGGGGCTGGTGGCTACACCTTC; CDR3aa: CASSNEGAGGYTF
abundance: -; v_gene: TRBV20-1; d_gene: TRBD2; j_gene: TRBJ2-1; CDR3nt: TGCAGTGCTCAGAGCGCGACTAGCGGGATGTACAATGAGCAGTTCTTC; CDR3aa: CSAQSATSGMYNEQFF
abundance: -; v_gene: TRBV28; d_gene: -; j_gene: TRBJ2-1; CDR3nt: TGTGCCAGCAGTCCGGGCGGGATCAATGAGCAGTTCTTC; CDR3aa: CASSPGGINEQFF
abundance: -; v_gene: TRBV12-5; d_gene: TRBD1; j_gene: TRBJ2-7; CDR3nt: TGTGCTAGTGGTTTGGTACTTGGGGACAGCTCCTACGAGCAGTACTTC; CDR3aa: CASGLVLGDSSYEQYF
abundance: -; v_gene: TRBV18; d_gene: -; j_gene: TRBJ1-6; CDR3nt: TGTGCCAGCTCACCATACAGGGCCGGTAATTCACCCCTCCACTTT; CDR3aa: CASSPYRAGNSPLHF
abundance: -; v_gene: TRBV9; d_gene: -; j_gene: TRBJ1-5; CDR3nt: TGTGCCAGCAGCGAGGGTGCCAGGGCGCATCAGCCCCAGCATTTT; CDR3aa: CASSEGARAHQPQHF
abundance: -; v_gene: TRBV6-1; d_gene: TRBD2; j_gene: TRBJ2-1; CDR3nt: TGTGCCAGCAGTGTAGCGGGGGGAGGATCCTACAATGAGCAGTTCTTC; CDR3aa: CASSVAGGGSYNEQFF
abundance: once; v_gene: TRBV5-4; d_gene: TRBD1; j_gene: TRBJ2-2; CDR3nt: TGTGCCAGCAGCTTGGGCAGGGGGTCGAACACCGGGGAGCTGTTTTTT; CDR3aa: CASSLGRGSNTGELFF
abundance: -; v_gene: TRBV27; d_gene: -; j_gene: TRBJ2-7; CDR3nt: TGTGCCAGCAGTTTACGGCTAGCCGCAACCTACGAGCAGTACTTC; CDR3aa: CASSLRLAATYEQYF
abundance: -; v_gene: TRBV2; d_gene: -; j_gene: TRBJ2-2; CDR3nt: TGTGCCAAGACCGGGACGCAGAACACCGGGGAGCTGTTTTTT; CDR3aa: CAKTGTQNTGELFF
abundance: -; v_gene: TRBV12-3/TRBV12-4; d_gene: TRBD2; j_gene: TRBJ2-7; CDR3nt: TGTGCCAGCAGACGACTAGCGGGGGTCGAGCAGTACTTC; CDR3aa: CASRRLAGVEQYF
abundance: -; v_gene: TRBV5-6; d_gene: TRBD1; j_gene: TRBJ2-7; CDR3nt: TGTGCCAGCAGCTTGAGGACAGGGAGTATCTACGAGCAGTACTTC; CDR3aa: CASSLRTGSIYEQYF
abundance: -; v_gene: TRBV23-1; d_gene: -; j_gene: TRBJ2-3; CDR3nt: TGCGCCAGCAGTCAATCGATAGTGGTACAGGCCCTCTTCACAGATACGCAGTATTTT; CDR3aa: CASSQSIVVQALFTDTQYF
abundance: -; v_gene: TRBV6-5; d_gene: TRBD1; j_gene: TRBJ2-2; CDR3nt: TGTGCCAGCAAACCGACAGGGGTCAACACCGGGGAGCTGTTTTTT; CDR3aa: CASKPTGVNTGELFF
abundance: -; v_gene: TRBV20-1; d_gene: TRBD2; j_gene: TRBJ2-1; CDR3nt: TGCAGTGCTAGGAGGCGGGGGGGCGGGAATGAGCAGTTCTTC; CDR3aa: CSARRRGGGNEQFF
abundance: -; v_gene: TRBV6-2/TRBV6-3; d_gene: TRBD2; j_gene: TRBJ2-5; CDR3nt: TGTGCCAGCACCGGGACTACGATCCAAGAGACCCAGTACTTC; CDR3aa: CASTGTTIQETQYF
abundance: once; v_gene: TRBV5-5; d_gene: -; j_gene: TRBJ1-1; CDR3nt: TGTGCCAGCAGCTTCTCCCTTATGGGGGATACTGAAGCTTTCTTT; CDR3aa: CASSFSLMGDTEAFF
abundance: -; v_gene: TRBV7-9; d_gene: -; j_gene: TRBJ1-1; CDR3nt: TGTGCCTCCCTAGGAGAGTACACTGAAGCTTTCTTT; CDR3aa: CASLGEYTEAFF
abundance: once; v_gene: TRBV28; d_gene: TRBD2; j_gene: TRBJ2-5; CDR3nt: TGTGCCAGCGGAGGAGTAGCGGGGCAAGAGACCCAGTACTTC; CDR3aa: CASGGVAGQETQYF
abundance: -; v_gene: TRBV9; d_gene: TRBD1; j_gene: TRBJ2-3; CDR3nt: TGTGCCAGCAGCGTATCACAGGGGCCCCCAGATACGCAGTATTTT; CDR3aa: CASSVSQGPPDTQYF
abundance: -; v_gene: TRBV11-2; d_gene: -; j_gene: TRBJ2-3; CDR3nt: TGTGCCAGCAGCTTGCCTAGCACAGATACGCAGTATTTT; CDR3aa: CASSLPSTDTQYF
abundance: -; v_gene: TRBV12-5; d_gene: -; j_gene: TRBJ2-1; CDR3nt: TGTGCTAGTGGGGGATCTCCAGGCAGTTTTATGAATGAGCAGTTCTTC; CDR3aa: CASGGSPGSFMNEQFF
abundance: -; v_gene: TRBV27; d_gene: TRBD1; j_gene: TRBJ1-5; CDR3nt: TGTGCCAGCAGTCCAGACAGGGTTCTCCAGCCCCAGCATTTT; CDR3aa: CASSPDRVLQPQHF
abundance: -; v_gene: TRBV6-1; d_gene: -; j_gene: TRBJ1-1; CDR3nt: TGTGCCATACCAGGACTTTTCACGAACACTGAAGCTTTCTTT; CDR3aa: CAIPGLFTNTEAFF
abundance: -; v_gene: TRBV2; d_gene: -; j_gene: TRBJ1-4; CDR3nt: TGTGCCAGCAATATAAAAGAAGGGGAAAAACTGTTTTTT; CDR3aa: CASNIKEGEKLFF
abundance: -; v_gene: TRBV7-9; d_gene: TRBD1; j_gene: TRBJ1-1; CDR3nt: TGTGCCAGCAGCTTTGGAAGCAGGGGGCAGGGCGGCACTGAAGCTTTCTTT; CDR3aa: CASSFGSRGQGGTEAFF
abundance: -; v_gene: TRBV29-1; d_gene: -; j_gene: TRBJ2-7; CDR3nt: TGCAGCGCGACAGGCTTCGACGAGCAGTACTTC; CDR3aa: CSATGFDEQYF
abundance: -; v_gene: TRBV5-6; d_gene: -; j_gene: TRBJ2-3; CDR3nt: TGTGCCAGCAGCACGGTGGGCGGACGGCGCACAGATACGCAGTATTTT; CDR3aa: CASSTVGGRRTDTQYF
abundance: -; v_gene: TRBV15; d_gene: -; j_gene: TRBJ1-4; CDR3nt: TGTGCCACCAGCAGAGATCGGGGGGGAACTAATGAAAAACTGTTTTTT; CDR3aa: CATSRDRGGTNEKLFF
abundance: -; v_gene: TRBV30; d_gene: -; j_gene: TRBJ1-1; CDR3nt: TGTGCCTGGAGTGTAGGTGGTGAAGCTTTCTTT; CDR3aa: CAWSVGGEAFF
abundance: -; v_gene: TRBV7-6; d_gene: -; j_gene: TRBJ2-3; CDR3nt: TGTGCCAGCAGCTTAAAGGCAGGGTCCACAGATACGCAGTATTTT; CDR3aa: CASSLKAGSTDTQYF
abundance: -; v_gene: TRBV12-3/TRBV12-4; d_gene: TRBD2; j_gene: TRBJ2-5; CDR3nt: TGTGCCAGCAGTCCTATCACTCTAGCGGGGGGTACCGAAGAGACCCAGTACTTC; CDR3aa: CASSPITLAGGTEETQYF
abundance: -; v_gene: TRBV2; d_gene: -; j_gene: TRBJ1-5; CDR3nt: TGTGCCAGCAGTGGCTTGGGAGGGGTCGATCAGCCCCAGCATTTT; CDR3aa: CASSGLGGVDQPQHF
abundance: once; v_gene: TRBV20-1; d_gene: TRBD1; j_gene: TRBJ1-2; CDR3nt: TGCAGTGCTTCCCCTCTGGATGGGACAGCCTTAAACTATGGCTACACCTTC; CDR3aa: CSASPLDGTALNYGYTF
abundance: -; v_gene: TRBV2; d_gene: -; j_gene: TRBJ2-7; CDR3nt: TGTGCCAGCAGTCGCAGCGGAGGAGCCTACGAGCAGTACTTC; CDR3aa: CASSRSGGAYEQYF
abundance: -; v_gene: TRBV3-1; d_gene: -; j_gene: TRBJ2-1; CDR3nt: TGTGCCAGCAGCCAATCTGGCGAGCAGTTCTTC; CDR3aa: CASSQSGEQFF
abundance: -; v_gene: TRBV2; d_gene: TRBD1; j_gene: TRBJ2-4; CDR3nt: TGTGCCAGCAGCGACAGGGATTACAAAAACATTCAGTACTTC; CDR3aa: CASSDRDYKNIQYF
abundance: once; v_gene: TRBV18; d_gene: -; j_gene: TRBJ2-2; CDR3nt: TGTGCCAGCTCACCACTGGAGGGAAGCTCCACCGGGGAGCTGTTTTTT; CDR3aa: CASSPLEGSSTGELFF
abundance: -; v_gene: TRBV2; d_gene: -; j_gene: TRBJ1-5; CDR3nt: TGTGCCAGCAGCCAACAGGAAGTCCATCAGCCCCAGCATTTT; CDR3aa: CASSQQEVHQPQHF
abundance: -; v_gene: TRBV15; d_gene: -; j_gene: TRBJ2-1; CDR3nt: TGTGCCACCAGCAGAGAGTTGGTCTCTTACAATGAGCAGTTCTTC; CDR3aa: CATSRELVSYNEQFF
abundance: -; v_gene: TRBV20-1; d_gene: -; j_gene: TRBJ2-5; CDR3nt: TGCAGTGCTAGTTTCAGAGAGACCCAGTACTTC; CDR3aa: CSASFRETQYF
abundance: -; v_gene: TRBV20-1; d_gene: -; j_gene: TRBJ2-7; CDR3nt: TGCAGTGCTAGACAGGCCTACTCCTACGAGCAGTACTTC; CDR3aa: CSARQAYSYEQYF
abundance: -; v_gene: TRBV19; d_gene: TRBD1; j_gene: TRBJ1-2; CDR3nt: TGTGCCAGTAGCGACAGGGCGCTGTATGGCTACACCTTC; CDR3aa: CASSDRALYGYTF
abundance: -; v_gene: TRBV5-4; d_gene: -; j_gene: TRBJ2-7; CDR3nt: TGTGCCAGCAGGTCCGGTCTGGCGACTAGCTCCTACGAGCAGTACTTC; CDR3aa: CASRSGLATSSYEQYF
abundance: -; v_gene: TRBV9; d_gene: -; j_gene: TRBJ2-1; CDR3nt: TGTGCCAGCAGCGTAGTCCCTAGCTCCTACAATGAGCAGTTCTTC; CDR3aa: CASSVVPSSYNEQFF
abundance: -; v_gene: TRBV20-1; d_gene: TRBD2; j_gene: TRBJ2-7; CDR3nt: TGCAGTGCTAGAGGATTTAGCGGGAGCTCCTACGAGCAGTACTTC; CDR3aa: CSARGFSGSSYEQYF
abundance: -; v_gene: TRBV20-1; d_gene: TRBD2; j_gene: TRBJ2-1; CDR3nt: TGCAGTGCTAGAGTTCTATCGGGGGGTGTCAATGAGCAGTTCTTC; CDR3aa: CSARVLSGGVNEQFF
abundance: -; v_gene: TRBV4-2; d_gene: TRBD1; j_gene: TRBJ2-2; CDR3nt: TGTGCCAGCAGCCAAGAGTGGCAGGGGGCAAACACCGGGGAGCTGTTTTTT; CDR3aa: CASSQEWQGANTGELFF
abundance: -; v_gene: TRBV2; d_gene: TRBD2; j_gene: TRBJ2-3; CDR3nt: TGTGCCAGAGGCGGGGGGGCAGAGGTAGATACGCAGTATTTT; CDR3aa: CARGGGAEVDTQYF
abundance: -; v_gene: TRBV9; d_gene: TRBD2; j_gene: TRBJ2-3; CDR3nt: TGTGCCAGCAGACTATCTGGGGGGGGCACAGATACGCAGTATTTT; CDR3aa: CASRLSGGGTDTQYF
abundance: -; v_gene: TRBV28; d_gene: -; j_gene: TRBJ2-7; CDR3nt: TGTGCCAGCAGTTTCCCCCCCGGGACTGGCCCCTACGAGCAGTACTTC; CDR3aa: CASSFPPGTGPYEQYF
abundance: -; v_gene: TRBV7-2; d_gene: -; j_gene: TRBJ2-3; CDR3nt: TGTGCCAGCAGCGGCTGGGGGGCTCCCACAGATACGCAGTATTTT; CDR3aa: CASSGWGAPTDTQYF
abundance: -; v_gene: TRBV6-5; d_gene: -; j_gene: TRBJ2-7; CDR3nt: TGTGCCAGCAGTTACGGCGGGACAGCTACCTACGAGCAGTACTTC; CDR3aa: CASSYGGTATYEQYF
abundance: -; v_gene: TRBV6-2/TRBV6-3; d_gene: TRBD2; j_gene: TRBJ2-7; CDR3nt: TGTGCCAGCAGTTACCCGACTAGCGGGAGGATTTACGAGCAGTACTTC; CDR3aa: CASSYPTSGRIYEQYF